The 8 T cell receptor beta chains listed next were all sequenced from one sample in a study of PD-L1 blockade in urothelial cancer. TCRdb's copy holds only in-frame clones and misses some; the assay was immunoSEQ multiplex PCR. The sample shows approximately 32,000 clones, 82% of them seen only once. The specimen was PBMCs, collected around atezolizumab (anti-PD-L1) treatment. All receptors derive from a man between 65 and 80 years old with urothelial cancer.

The chain has TRBV7-8 and TRBJ1-1, with D tentatively TRBD1 (5 bases). The CDR3 consists of 15 residues. CDR1 is SGHVS, CDR2 FQNEAQ, per germline. Deletions cut 2 bases from V and 1 base from J, with 11 bases between. The CDR3 is CASSLYGGTNTEAFF. The CDR3 DNA sequence: TGTGCCAGCAGCTTATACGGGGGAACGAACACTGAAGCTTTCTTT.

The rearrangement links TRBV9 to TRBJ1-4, with a possible D match to TRBD1 (6 bases). The CDR3 loop spans 16 amino acids. V lost 3 bases to trimming and J lost 8 bases, with 20 bases between them. The germline V gene has CDR1 SGDLS and CDR2 YYNGEE. The CDR3 protein is CASSGGGRGGREKLFF. The CDR3 region has the DNA TGTGCCAGCAGCGGAGGTGGGAGGGGGGGGCGCGAAAAACTGTTTTTT.

This clone is a singleton in its sample. The rearrangement joins TRBV28 to TRBJ1-5, with a weak D call TRBD1 (5 bases). The CDR3 sequence is 16 residues long. V lost 1 base to trimming and J lost 4 bases, with 14 bases between them. The V gene's germline CDR1 is MDHEN and CDR2 SYDVKM. The CDR3 sequence is CASSLLNQGGNQPQHF. CDR3 sequence (DNA): TGTGCCAGCAGTTTATTGAACCAGGGAGGGAATCAGCCCCAGCATTTT. Complete variable domain (other parts from reference TRBV28 and TRBJ1-5): DVKVTQSSRYLVKRTGEKVFLECVQDMDHENMFWYRQDPGLGLRLIYFSYDVKMKEKGDIPEGYSVSREKKERFSLILESASTNQTSMYLCASSLLNQGGNQPQHFGDGTRLSIL.

This clone has a single count. V and J are TRBV7-1 and TRBJ1-5, with 9 bases identical to TRBD1. TRBV7-1 carries the ORF label, with uncertain function. V gave up 4 bases and J gave up 6 bases; unmatched junction bases: 4. The CDR3 covers 14 residues. CDR3 residues: CASSLDRGGQPQHF. CDR3 coding DNA: TGTGCCAGCAGCTTGGACAGGGGTGGTCAGCCCCAGCATTTT.

The gene calls are TRBV6-1 and TRBJ1-1, with a weak D call TRBD1 (6 bases). The CDR3 runs 15 residues. CDR1 is MNHNS, CDR2 SASEGT, per germline. Trimming shortened V by 7 bases and J by 4 bases, and 19 bases separated the two germline ends. The CDR3 sequence: CASNPNRAAGTEAFF. CDR3 bases: TGTGCCAGCAACCCTAACAGGGCGGCAGGCACTGAAGCTTTCTTT.

In this sample, this clone turned up once. This sample also contains other DNA sequences that code for the same CDR3. This chain joins TRBV4-3 and TRBJ1-1; D may be TRBD1 (5 bases). Deletions cut 3 bases from V and 4 bases from J, with 15 bases between. This CDR3 region has 15 residues. Germline-derived CDR1 and CDR2 are LGHNA and YSLEER. The DNA for the CDR3 is TGCGCCAGCAGCCAGGCGCGGACGGGGGGCACTGAAGCTTTCTTT. As protein: CASSQARTGGTEAFF.

CDR3 DNA: TGTGCCAGCAGCCCGACTAGCGGGGCGAACAATGAGCAGTTCTTC. It translates to CASSPTSGANNEQFF. The rearrangement uses TRBV7-3 and TRBJ2-1, with TRBD2 matching 11 bases. With V trimmed by 5 bases and J by 5 bases, 5 bases remained unmatched. The CDR3 is 15 residues long. Germline values: CDR1 SGHTA, CDR2 FQGTGA. The full variable domain, its missing parts supplied by reference TRBV7-3 and TRBJ2-1, is GAGVSQTPSNKVTEKGKYVELRCDPISGHTALYWYRQSLGQGPEFLIYFQGTGAADDSGLPNDRFFAVRPEGSVSTLKIQRTERGDSAVYLCASSPTSGANNEQFFGPGTRLTVL.

V usage is TRBV27 and J usage is TRBJ2-3; TRBD2 matches at 12 bases. Germline V gene lookup returns CDR1 MNHEY and CDR2 SMNVEV (reference sequence). The CDR3 has 17 amino acids. Trimming cost V 6 bases and J 1 base; bases outside gene matches: 8. CDR3 sequence (DNA): TGTGCCAGCAGGCCTCTAGCGGGAGGGCCGGGCACAGATACGCAGTATTTT. Translated, it gives CASRPLAGGPGTDTQYF.